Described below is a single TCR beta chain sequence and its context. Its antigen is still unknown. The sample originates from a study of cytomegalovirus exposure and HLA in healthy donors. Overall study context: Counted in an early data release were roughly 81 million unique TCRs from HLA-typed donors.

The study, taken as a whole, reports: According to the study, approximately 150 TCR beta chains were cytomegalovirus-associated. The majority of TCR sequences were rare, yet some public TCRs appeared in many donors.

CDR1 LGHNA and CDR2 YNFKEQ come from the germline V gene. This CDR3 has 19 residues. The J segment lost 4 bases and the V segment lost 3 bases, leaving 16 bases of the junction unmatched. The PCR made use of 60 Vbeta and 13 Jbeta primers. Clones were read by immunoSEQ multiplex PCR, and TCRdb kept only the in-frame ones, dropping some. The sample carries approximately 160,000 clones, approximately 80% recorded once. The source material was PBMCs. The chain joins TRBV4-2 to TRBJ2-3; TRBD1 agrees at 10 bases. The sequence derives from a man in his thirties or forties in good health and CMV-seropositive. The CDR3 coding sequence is TGTGCCAGCAGCCACCCCACTTTAGAGACAGGGGGCACGGCAGATACGCAGTATTTT. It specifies CASSHPTLETGGTADTQYF.